This entry lists 18 T cell receptor beta chains sequenced from one sample in a study of blood T cell repertoires in COVID-19. The data were produced by immunoSEQ multiplex PCR, yet TCRdb's version contains in-frame clones alone and is incomplete. The top ten hold less than 2.5% of the sample, which has about 110,000 clones, about 88% seen once. Sequenced input: peripheral blood. These receptors all stem from a human donor in a cohort sampled during active COVID-19.

The rearrangement links TRBV30 to TRBJ1-1, with 9 bases lining up with TRBD1. Germline V gene sequence: CDR1 GTSNPN, CDR2 SVGIG (reference sequence). CDR3 length equals 16 residues. V trimming: 3 bases; J trimming: 2 bases; junction bases outside the gene matches: 10. The CDR3 reads CAWSRDRDGSNTEAFF. The CDR3 DNA sequence: TGTGCCTGGAGCCGGGACAGGGATGGTTCAAACACTGAAGCTTTCTTT.

J is TRBJ1-2 and V is TRBV2; 8 nucleotides line up with TRBD1. This CDR3 has 14 residues. Germline-derived CDR1 and CDR2 are SNHLY and FYNNEI. Losses at the gene ends were 6 bases for V and 8 bases for J; bases not matched to a gene: 11. CDR3 DNA: TGTGCCAGCAGCTTCGTTCGCTCAGGGGGCGGCTACACCTTC. Translating it yields CASSFVRSGGGYTF.

The V and J genes are TRBV6-2 or TRBV6-3 and TRBJ2-5; TRBD2 matches 16 bases. Germline CDR1 is MNHEY and CDR2 is SVGEGT. V shed 6 bases, J shed 5 bases, and the junction held 9 bases outside the gene matches. The CDR3 length is 17 residues. CDR3 sequence: CASSLSGLAGGKETQYF. The CDR3 bases are TGTGCCAGCAGCCTCTCGGGACTAGCGGGAGGGAAGGAGACCCAGTACTTC.

The chain joins TRBV3-1 (or the pseudogene TRBV3-2) to TRBJ1-5; a weak D match, TRBD1 (5 bases). Germline V gene data show CDR1 as LGHDT and CDR2 as YNNKEL (reference sequence). Trimming shortened V by 1 base and J by 5 bases, and 15 bases separated the two germline ends. The CDR3 is made up of 16 amino acids. In DNA, the CDR3 is TGTGCCAGCAGCCAAGGAACAGGTTGGGGTCATCAGCCCCAGCATTTT. Translated, it gives CASSQGTGWGHQPQHF.

The chain joins TRBV29-1 to TRBJ2-1, with TRBD2 matching over 13 bases. Germline V lookup: CDR1 SQVTM, CDR2 ANQGSEA. Trimming took 4 bases from V and 7 from J; bases not matched to a gene: 4. The CDR3 consists of 14 residues. Written as DNA, the CDR3 is TGCAGCGTTGCGGGACTAGCGGGGTCGAATGAGCAGTTCTTC. It encodes CSVAGLAGSNEQFF.

V is TRBV5-6 and J is TRBJ1-1, with no clear D. The V end lost 2 bases, the J end lost 5 bases, and 10 bases lay between the germline ends. This CDR3 has 13 amino acids. The germline V gene has CDR1 SGHDT and CDR2 YYEEEE. This CDR3 reads CASSLSSVTEAFF. DNA of the CDR3: TGTGCCAGCAGCTTATCATCGGTGACTGAAGCTTTCTTT.

CDR3 DNA sequence: TGTGCCAGCCAACTCCCCGGGACTAGGAACACTGAAGCTTTCTTT. Translation gives CASQLPGTRNTEAFF. The chain has TRBV14 and TRBJ1-1, with D possibly matching TRBD1 (5 bases). Trimming took 8 bases from V and 1 from J, leaving 17 bases between them. CDR3 size: 15 residues. In germline, CDR1 is SGHDN, CDR2 FVKESK.

This chain joins TRBV19 and TRBJ2-3, with D possibly being TRBD2 (7 bases). The length of the CDR3 is 15 residues. The germline V and J ends were trimmed by 3 bases and 6 bases, with 16 bases remaining between them. Germline lookup yields CDR1 LNHDA and CDR2 SQIVND (reference sequence). The CDR3 here is CASSISRGGSDTQYF. In nucleotides, the CDR3 is TGTGCCAGTAGTATCTCTAGGGGGGGATCTGATACGCAGTATTTT.

DNA for the CDR3: TGTGCCAGCAGCGTAGTGACAGCTATCCCCTATGGCTACACCTTC. It encodes CASSVVTAIPYGYTF. The rearrangement joins TRBV9 to TRBJ1-2; possible D gene TRBD1, 5 bases. The germline V gene has CDR1 SGDLS and CDR2 YYNGEE. This CDR3 has 15 residues. V gave up 0 bases and J gave up 4 bases, with 13 bases separating them.

The chain carries TRBV6-1 and TRBJ2-7; TRBD1 agrees at 9 bases. Germline CDR1 is MNHNS and CDR2 is SASEGT. J gave up 13 bases and V 1 base, and 2 bases lay outside the gene matches. The CDR3 sequence is 11 residues long. CDR3 region: CASSEGQGGYF. In nucleotides, the CDR3 is TGTGCCAGCAGTGAAGGACAGGGGGGATACTTC.

The rearrangement links TRBV11-2 to TRBJ1-5; 10 bases are a match to TRBD1. Germline CDR1 SGHAT, CDR2 FQNNGV. V shed 3 bases, J shed 4 bases, and the junction held 3 bases outside the gene matches. The CDR3 length is 15 residues. The CDR3: CASSLGTGANQPQHF. CDR3 coding DNA: TGTGCCAGCAGCTTGGGGACAGGGGCGAATCAGCCCCAGCATTTT.

V gene TRBV10-2 combines with J gene TRBJ1-2; 9 positions match TRBD1. V was clipped by 6 bases and J by 4 bases; unmatched bases: 6. The CDR3 covers 14 residues. CDR1 WSHSY and CDR2 SAAADI come from the germline V gene. Here the CDR3 DNA reads TGCGCCAGCAGCGACAGGGGGGAATTCTATGGCTACACCTTC. It encodes CASSDRGEFYGYTF.

J is TRBJ2-1 and V is TRBV28, with 11 bases fitting TRBD2. The CDR3 runs 15 residues. Germline values: CDR1 MDHEN, CDR2 SYDVKM. The V and J ends lost 5 bases and 9 bases, in that order; junction bases with no gene match: 9. CDR3 in amino acids: CASSIPVAGGTEQFF. CDR3 sequence (DNA): TGTGCCAGCAGTATCCCGGTAGCGGGGGGGACTGAGCAGTTCTTC.

J is TRBJ1-1 and V is TRBV10-3; 10 positions agree with TRBD1. This CDR3 has 18 residues. Germline CDR1 is ENHRY and CDR2 is SYGVKD. The trim removed 2 bases at V and 0 bases at J, leaving 9 bases unmatched. The DNA for the CDR3 is TGTGCCATCAGTGAGCTGCCGACAGGGGGCTCTCTGAACACTGAAGCTTTCTTT. It codes for CAISELPTGGSLNTEAFF.

The V gene is TRBV18, the J gene TRBJ2-7; 12 nucleotides match TRBD1. Germline CDR1 and CDR2: KGHSH and LQKENI. V trimming: 3 bases; J trimming: 5 bases; junction bases outside the gene matches: 8. The CDR3 is made up of 16 amino acids. The CDR3 loop reads CASSPGEGQGADEQYF. CDR3 in DNA: TGTGCCAGCTCACCTGGTGAGGGACAGGGGGCCGACGAGCAGTACTTC.

The CDR3 DNA reads as TGCGCCAGCAGCCTTGGCATGAACACTGAAGCTTTCTTT. Translation gives CASSLGMNTEAFF. This chain joins TRBV4-1 and TRBJ1-1; D is undetermined. This CDR3 has 13 residues. Trimming removed 4 bases at V and 0 bases at J, with 6 bases between. The germline V gene has CDR1 MGHRA and CDR2 YSYEKL.

The rearrangement links TRBV7-8 to TRBJ2-3; weak D call: TRBD2 (6 bases). The V gene lost 4 bases and the J gene lost 0 bases, with 17 bases spanning the gap. Germline assignment: CDR1 SGHVS and CDR2 FQNEAQ. The CDR3 is 17 residues long. In DNA, the CDR3 is TGTGCCAGCAGCTCCCCGGTGCGTAGCGGTAGCACAGATACGCAGTATTTT. This sequence encodes CASSSPVRSGSTDTQYF.

The rearrangement joins TRBV10-2 to TRBJ2-1; 9 nucleotides line up with TRBD2. From germline, CDR1 is WSHSY and CDR2 SAAADI. With 6 bases clipped from V and 4 bases from J, the junction kept 7 bases outside the gene matches. The CDR3 length is 15 residues. The CDR3, as DNA: TGCGCCAGCAGGACGGCGGGAGGGAAGTACAATGAGCAGTTCTTC. It yields the protein CASRTAGGKYNEQFF.